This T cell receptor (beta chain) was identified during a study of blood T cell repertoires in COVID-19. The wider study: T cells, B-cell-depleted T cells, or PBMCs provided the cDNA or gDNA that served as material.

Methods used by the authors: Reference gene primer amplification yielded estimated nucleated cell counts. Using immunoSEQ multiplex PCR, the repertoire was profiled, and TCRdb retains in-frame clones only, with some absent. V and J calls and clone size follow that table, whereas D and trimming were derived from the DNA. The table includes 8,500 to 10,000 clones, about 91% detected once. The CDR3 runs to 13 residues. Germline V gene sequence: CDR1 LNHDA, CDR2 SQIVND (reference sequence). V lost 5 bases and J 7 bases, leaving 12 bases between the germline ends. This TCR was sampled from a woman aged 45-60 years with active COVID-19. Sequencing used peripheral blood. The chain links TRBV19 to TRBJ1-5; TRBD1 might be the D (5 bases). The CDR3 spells CASSPRRGQPQHF. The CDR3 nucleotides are TGTGCCAGTAGTCCCCGGAGGGGCCAGCCCCAGCATTTT.